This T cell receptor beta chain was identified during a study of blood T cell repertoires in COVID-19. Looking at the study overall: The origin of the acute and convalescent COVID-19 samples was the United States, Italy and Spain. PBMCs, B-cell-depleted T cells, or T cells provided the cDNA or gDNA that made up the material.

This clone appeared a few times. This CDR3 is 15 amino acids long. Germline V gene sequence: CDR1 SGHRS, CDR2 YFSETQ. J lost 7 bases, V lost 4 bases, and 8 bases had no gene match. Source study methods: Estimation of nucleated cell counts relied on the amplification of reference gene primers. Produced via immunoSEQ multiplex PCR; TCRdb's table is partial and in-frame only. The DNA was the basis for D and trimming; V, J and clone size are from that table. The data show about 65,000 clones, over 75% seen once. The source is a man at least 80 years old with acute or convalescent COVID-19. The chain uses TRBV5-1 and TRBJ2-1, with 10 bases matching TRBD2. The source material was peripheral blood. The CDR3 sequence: CASSPSGGALNEQFF. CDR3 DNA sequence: TGCGCCAGCAGCCCCAGCGGGGGGGCCTTAAATGAGCAGTTCTTC.